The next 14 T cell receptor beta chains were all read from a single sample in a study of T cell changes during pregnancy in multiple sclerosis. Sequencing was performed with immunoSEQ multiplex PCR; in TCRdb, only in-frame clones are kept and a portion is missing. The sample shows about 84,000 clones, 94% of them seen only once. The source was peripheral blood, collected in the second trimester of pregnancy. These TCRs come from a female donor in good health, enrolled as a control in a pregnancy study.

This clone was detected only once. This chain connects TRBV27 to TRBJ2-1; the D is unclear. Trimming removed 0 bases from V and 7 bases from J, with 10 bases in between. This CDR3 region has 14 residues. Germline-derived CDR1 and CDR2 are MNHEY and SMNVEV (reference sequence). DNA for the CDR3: TGTGCCAGCAGTTTATCGGGCTCATGGAATGAGCAGTTCTTC. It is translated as CASSLSGSWNEQFF.

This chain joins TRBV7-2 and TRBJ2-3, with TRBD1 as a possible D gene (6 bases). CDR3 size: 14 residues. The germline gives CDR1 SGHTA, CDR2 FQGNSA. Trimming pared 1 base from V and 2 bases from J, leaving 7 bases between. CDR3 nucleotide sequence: TGTGCCAGCAGCTTAGGACAGGCCACAGATACGCAGTATTTT. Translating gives CASSLGQATDTQYF.

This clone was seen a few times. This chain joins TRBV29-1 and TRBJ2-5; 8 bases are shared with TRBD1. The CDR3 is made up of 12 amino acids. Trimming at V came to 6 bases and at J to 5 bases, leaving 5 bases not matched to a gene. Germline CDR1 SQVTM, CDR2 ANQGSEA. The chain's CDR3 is CSVDRARETQYF. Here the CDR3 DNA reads TGCAGCGTGGACAGGGCTAGGGAGACCCAGTACTTC.

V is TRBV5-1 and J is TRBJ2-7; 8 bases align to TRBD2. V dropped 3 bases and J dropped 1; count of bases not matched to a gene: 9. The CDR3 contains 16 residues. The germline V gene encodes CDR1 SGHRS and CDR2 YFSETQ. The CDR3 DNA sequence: TGCGCCAGCAGCTCCCAAAGAGGGACTAGATCCTACGAGCAGTACTTC. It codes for CASSSQRGTRSYEQYF.

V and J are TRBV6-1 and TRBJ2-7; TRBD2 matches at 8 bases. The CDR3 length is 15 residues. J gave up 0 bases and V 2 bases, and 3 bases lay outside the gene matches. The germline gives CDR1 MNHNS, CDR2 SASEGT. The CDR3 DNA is TGTGCCAGCAGTGAAACGAGCGGGAGCTCCTACGAGCAGTACTTC. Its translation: CASSETSGSSYEQYF.

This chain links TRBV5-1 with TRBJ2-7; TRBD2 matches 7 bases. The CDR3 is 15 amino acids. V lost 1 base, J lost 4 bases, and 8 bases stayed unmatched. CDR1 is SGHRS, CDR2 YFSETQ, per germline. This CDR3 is CASSLRGGFEYEQYF. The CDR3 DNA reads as TGCGCCAGCAGCTTGCGGGGAGGGTTCGAGTACGAGCAGTACTTC.

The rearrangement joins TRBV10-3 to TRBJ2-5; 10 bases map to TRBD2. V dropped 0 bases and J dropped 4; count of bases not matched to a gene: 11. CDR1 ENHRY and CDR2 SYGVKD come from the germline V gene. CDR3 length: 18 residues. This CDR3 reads CAISESGGLAGVRETQYF. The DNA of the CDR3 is TGTGCCATCAGTGAGTCAGGTGGGCTAGCGGGAGTTCGAGAGACCCAGTACTTC.

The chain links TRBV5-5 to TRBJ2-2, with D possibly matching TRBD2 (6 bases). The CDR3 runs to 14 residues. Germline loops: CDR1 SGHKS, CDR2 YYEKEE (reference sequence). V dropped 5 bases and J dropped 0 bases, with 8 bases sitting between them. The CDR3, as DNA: TGTGCCAGCAGGGGGACTTCGAACACCGGGGAGCTGTTTTTT. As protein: CASRGTSNTGELFF.

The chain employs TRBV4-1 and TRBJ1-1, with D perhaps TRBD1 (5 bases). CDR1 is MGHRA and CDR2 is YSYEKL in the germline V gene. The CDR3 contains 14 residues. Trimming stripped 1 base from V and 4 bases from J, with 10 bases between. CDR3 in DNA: TGCGCCAGCAGCCAAGCGGGGGGGAGCACTGAAGCTTTCTTT. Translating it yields CASSQAGGSTEAFF.

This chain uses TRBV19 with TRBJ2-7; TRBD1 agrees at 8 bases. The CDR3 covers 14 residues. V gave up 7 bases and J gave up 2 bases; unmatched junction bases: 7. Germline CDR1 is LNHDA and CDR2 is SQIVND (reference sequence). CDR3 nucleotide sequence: TGTGCCAGTAATGACCGGGACAGGCCCTACGAGCAGTACTTC. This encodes CASNDRDRPYEQYF.

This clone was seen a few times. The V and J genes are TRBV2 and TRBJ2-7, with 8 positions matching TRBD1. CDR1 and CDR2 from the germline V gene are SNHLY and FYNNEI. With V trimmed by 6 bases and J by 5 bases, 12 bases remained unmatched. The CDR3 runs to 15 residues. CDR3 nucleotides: TGTGCCAGCAGCGCCGGGCAGGGGGCAGTGGACGAGCAGTACTTC. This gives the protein CASSAGQGAVDEQYF.

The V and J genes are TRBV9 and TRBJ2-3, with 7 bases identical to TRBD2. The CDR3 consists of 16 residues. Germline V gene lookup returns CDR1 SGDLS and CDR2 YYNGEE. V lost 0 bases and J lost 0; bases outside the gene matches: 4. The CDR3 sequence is CASSVGTSESTDTQYF. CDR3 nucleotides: TGTGCCAGCAGCGTAGGGACTAGTGAGAGCACAGATACGCAGTATTTT.

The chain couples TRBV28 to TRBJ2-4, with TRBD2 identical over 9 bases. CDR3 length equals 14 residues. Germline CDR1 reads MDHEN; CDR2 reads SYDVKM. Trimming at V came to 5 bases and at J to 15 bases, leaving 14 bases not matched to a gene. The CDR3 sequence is CASSPITAGGILYF. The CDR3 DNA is TGTGCCAGCAGTCCCATTACAGCGGGAGGTATATTGTACTTC.

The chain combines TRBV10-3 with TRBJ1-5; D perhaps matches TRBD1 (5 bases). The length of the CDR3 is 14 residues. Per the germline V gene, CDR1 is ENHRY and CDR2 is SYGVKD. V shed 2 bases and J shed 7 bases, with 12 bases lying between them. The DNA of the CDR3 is TGTGCCATCAGTGAGGACGGGGGACGCCAGCCCCAGCATTTT. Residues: CAISEDGGRQPQHF.